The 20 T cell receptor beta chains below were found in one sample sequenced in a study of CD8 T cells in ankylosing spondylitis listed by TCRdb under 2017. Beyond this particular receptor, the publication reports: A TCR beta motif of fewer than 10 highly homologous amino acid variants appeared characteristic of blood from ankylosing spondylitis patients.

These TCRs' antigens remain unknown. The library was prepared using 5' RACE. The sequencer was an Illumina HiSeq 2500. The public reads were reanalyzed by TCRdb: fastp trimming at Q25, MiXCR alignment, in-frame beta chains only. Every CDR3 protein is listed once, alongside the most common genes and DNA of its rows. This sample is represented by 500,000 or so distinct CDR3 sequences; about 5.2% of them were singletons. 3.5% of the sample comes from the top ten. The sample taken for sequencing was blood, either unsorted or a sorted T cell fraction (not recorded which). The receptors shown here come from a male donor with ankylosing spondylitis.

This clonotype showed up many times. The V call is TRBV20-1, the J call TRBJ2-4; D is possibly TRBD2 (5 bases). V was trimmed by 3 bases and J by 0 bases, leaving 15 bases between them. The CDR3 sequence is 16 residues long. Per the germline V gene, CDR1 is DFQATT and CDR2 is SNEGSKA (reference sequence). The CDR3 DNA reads TGCAGTGCTAGTGTCGGAGCGGTACTAGCCAAAAACATTCAGTACTTC. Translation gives CSASVGAVLAKNIQYF.

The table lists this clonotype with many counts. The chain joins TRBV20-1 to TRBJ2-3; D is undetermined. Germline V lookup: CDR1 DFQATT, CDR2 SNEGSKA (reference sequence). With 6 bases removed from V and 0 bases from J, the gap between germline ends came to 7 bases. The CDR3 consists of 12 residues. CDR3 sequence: CSAMTSTDTQYF. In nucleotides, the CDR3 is TGCAGTGCCATGACTAGCACAGATACGCAGTATTTT.

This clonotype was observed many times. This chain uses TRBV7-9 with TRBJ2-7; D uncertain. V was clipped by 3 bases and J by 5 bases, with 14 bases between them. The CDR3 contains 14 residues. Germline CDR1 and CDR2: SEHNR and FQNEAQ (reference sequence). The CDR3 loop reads CASSFPDARNEQYF. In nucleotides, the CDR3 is TGTGCCAGCAGCTTCCCCGACGCGAGGAACGAGCAGTACTTC.

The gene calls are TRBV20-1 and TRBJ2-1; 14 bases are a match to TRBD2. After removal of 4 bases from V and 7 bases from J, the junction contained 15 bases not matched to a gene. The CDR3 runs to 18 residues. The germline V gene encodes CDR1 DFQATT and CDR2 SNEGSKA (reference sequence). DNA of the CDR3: TGCAGTGCTACTCCTGCCGGGCCGGGACTAGCGGGAGATAATGAGCAGTTCTTC. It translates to CSATPAGPGLAGDNEQFF.

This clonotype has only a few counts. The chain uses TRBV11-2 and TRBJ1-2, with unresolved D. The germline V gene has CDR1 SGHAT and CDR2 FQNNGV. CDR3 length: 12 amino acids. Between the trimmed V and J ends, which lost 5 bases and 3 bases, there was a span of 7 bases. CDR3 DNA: TGTGCCAGCAGCCCCGAGCACTATGGCTACACCTTC. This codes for CASSPEHYGYTF.

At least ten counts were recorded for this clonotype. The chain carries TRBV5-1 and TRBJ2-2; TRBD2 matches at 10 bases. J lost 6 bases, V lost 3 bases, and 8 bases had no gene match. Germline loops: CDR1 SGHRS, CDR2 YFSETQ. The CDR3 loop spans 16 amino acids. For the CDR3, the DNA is TGCGCCAGCAGCTCTATAGCGGGAGGCGGTGCCGGGGAGCTGTTTTTT. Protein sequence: CASSSIAGGGAGELFF.

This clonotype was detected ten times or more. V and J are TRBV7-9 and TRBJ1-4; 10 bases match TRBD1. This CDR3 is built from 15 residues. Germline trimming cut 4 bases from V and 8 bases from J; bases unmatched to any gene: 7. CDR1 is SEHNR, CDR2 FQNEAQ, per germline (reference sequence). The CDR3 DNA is TGTGCCAGCAGCTCCGACAGGGGGCAGCGAGAAAAACTGTTTTTT. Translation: CASSSDRGQREKLFF. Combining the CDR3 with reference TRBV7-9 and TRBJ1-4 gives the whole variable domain DTGVSQNPRHKITKRGQNVTFRCDPISEHNRLYWYRQTLGQGPEFLTYFQNEAQLEKSRLLSDRFSAERPKGSFSTLEIQRTEQGDSAMYLCASSSDRGQREKLFFGSGTQLSVL.

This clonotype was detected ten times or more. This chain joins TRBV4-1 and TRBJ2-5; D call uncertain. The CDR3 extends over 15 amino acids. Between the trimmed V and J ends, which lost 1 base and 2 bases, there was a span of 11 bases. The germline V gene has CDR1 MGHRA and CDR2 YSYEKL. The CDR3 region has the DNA TGCGCCAGCAGCCAAGGGGCTTCCCTACAAGAGACCCAGTACTTC. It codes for CASSQGASLQETQYF.

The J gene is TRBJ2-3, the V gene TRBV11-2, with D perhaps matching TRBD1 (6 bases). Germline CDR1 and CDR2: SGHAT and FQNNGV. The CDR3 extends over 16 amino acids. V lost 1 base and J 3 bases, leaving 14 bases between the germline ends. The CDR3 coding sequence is TGTGCCAGCAGCTTAGGTAGGGACAAAGTGACAGATACGCAGTATTTT. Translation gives CASSLGRDKVTDTQYF.

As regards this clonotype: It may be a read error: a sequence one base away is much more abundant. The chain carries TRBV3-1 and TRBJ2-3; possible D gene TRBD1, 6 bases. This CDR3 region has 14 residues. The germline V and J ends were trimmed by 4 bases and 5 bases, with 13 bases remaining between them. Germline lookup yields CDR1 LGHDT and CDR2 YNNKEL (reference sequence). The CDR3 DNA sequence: TGTGCCAGCAGCCCGGGACACCGCATAGATACGCAGTATTTT. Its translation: CASSPGHRIDTQYF.

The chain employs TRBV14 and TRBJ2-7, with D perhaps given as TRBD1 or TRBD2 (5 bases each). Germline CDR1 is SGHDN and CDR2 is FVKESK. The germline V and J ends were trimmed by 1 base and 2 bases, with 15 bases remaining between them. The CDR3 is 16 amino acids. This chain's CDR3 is CASSQGSWDPTYEQYF. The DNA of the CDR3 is TGTGCCAGCAGCCAAGGGTCCTGGGACCCAACCTACGAGCAGTACTTC. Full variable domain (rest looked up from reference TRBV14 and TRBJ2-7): EAGVTQFPSHSVIEKGQTVTLRCDPISGHDNLYWYRRVMGKEIKFLLHFVKESKQDESGMPNNRFLAERTGGTYSTLKVQPAELEDSGVYFCASSQGSWDPTYEQYFGPGTRLTVT.

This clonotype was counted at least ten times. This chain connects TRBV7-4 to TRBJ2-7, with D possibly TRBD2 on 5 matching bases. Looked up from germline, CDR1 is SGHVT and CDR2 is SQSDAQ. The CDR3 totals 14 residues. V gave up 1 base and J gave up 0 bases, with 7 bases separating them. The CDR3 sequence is CASSLGRTSYEQYF. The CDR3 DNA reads TGTGCCAGCAGCTTAGGGAGGACCTCCTACGAGCAGTACTTC.

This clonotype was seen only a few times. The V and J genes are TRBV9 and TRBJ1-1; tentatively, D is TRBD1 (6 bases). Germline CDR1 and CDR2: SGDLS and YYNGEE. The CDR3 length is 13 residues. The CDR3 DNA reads TGTGCGGGGGGCAAACTAATGAACACTGAAGCTTTCTTT. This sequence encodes CAGGKLMNTEAFF.

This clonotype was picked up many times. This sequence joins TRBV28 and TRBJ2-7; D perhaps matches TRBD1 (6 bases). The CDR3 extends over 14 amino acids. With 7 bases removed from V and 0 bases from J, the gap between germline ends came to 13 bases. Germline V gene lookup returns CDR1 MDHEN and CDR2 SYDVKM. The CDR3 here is CASNRQVSSYEQYF. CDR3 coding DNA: TGTGCCAGCAACAGACAGGTGAGCTCCTACGAGCAGTACTTC.

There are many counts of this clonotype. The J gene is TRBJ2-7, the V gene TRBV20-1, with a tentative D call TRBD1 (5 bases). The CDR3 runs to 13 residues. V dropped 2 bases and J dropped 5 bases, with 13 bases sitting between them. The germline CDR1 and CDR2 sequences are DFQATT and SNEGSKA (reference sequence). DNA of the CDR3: TGCAGTGCTAGACCAGGGTTCGTGGACGAGCAGTACTTC. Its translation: CSARPGFVDEQYF.

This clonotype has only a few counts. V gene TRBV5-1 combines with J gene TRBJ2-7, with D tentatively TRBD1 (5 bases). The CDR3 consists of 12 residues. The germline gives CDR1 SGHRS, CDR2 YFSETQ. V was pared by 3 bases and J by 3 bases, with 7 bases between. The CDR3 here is CASSSDNYEQYF. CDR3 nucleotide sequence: TGCGCCAGCAGCTCGGACAACTACGAGCAGTACTTC.

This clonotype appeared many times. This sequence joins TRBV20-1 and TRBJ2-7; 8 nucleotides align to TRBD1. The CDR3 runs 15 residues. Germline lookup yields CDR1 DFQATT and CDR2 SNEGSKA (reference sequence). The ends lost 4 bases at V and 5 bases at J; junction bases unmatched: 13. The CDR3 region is CSAISRQGRTHEQYF. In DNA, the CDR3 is TGCAGTGCTATCTCGCGACAGGGGAGGACCCACGAGCAGTACTTC.

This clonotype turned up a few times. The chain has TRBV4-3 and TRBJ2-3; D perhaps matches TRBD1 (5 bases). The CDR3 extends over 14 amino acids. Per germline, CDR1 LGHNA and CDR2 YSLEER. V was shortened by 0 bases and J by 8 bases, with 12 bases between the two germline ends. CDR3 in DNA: TGCGCCAGCAGCCAAGAGATGGGGCCGGCTACGCAGTATTTT. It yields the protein CASSQEMGPATQYF.

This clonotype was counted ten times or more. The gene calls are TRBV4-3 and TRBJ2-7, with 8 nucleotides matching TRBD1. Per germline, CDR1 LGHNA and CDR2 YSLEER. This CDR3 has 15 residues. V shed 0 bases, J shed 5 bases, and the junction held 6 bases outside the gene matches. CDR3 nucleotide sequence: TGCGCCAGCAGCCAAGAAGGGACAGGCGGCCACGAGCAGTACTTC. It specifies CASSQEGTGGHEQYF.

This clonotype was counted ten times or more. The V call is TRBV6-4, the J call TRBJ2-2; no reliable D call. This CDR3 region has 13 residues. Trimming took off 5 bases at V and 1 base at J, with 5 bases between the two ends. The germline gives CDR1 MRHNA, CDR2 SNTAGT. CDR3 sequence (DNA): TGTGCCAGCAGTAGGCAGAACACCGGGGAGCTGTTTTTT. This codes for CASSRQNTGELFF.